What follows describes a single TCR beta chain. It has no known antigen specificity. One base away there is no much larger clone; base qualities are not given. The CDR3 has 15 amino acids, counting the end cysteine and phenylalanine. Of all the DNA, just the CDR3 is kept, 45 bases in frame from base 1. Taken from the germline V gene, the CDR1 and CDR2 loops are MDHEN and SYDVKM. From V the trimming removes 5 bases and from J it removes 2 bases, while the gene matches leave 9 bases of the junction unaccounted for. Using the deep immunoSEQ assay, multiplex PCR amplified TCR CDR3 regions from genomic DNA. For each cell subset, the extracted genomic DNA was distributed evenly across all wells of several immunoSEQ 96-well plates, and each plate served as one replicate. Each replicate PCR for sorted subsets received about 0.2 ug genomic DNA, equal to about 29,000 T cell genomes. The purified libraries were quantified using a Qubit 3.0 fluorometer, sized with a Bioanalyzer 2100, and then quantified again using the KAPA Library Quantification kit. Every immunoSEQ 96-well plate was sequenced on a dedicated single-read 150-cycle Illumina NextSeq 550 flow cell. In the authors' own workflow: The immunoSEQ output contained only junctional sequences without quality scores, so filtering could not match that applied to full-length reads. Sequences were annotated with PyIR, a Python wrapper for IgBLAST v1.9, and V/J genes and CDR3 were assigned using IMGT germline references. Reads were removed for weak V/J assignments (E-value above 1e-6), missing CDR3, stop codons, out-of-frame junctions, or ambiguous translated residues. V3J clonotypes were defined by identical inferred V gene, J gene, and CDR3 amino acid sequence. The percentage overlap between two repertoires was calculated by dividing the number of shared unique clonotypes by the size of the smaller repertoire. Three approaches were used to assess repertoire richness: RTK rarefaction, the Chao1 estimator, and Recon v2.1 estimates of unobserved clonotypes. For all TCRbeta clonotypes obtained by the gDNA method from several donors, generation probabilities were computed with OLGA. TCRdb carries this immuneACCESS record with in-frame sequences only. Its versions omit some clonotypes, under half of them owing to an unresolved V gene in the studies checked, with the rest unexplained. That table supplies the V and J calls and clone size; D and trimming were determined from the DNA. The sample profile shows around 1.6 million clones; 95% to 99% of them were found once. The ten most abundant clones make up around 0.47% of the sample.

Healthy HIV-negative adults with no recently reported acute infections or vaccinations were included as donors. All donors were Caucasian adults living in Nashville, Tennessee, USA. Magnetic negative selection was used to enrich CD4+ T cells, after which naive cells were positively selected on CD45RA and the negative fraction became the memory subset. After blood collection by leukapheresis, PBMCs were isolated using Ficoll-Histopaque density gradient centrifugation and then cryopreserved in the vapor phase of liquid nitrogen. Analytical flow cytometry was used to check the purity and quantity of every magnetically sorted T cell population. Each sorted fraction had its genomic DNA isolated and then quantified by UV absorbance on a Nanodrop 2000c. The data were obtained in a study of shared clonotypes between healthy human individuals (dated by TCRdb to 2020 to 2021). Turning to the overall study: Three men and a couple of women, aged 18 to 49 years, made up the cohort. For each donor, CD4 naive and CD4 memory were each run on three plates, CD8 naive on two plates, and CD8 memory on one plate. To estimate repertoire size and how much clonotype sharing occurs between individuals, the study deeply sequenced the blood TCR repertoires of five healthy adults. To increase sequencing depth and limit assay-specific biases, TCR repertoire library preparation and sequencing were carried out by different laboratories using diverse techniques. Per donor, leukapheresis produced somewhere between about 0.94 and 9.5 billion PBMCs. Study-wide conclusions, independent of this receptor: Sampling was limited to blood, and TCR repertoires in tissue likely differ from TCR repertoires in blood. Rarefaction of sorted-subset datasets indicated incomplete sequencing despite the large sequencing depth. When four donors were compared, the shared fraction of clonotypes was about 5.2% for naive CD4, approximately 3.5% for naive CD8, more than 2% for memory CD4, and around 0.4% for memory CD8. The small number of donors limited the genetic and exposure-history diversity represented. Pairwise subsampling led to the expectation that sequencing depth would affect the degree of clonotype sharing among donors. Clonotypes shared by all four sorted-subset donors showed higher generation probabilities than non-shared clonotypes. Naive subsets generally had larger estimated clonotype richness than memory subsets did.

The sequence is built from TRBV28 and TRBJ2-7, with 7 bases aligning to TRBD1. This TCR was recovered from a man younger than 40 in good health. Sequenced material: naive CD4+ T cells sorted from blood. According to the study, the label for this sample's cell subset or site signals: CD45RA+ positively selected. The CDR3 region reads CASSLGQSPPYEQYF. The base sequence is TGTGCCAGCAGTCTGGGACAGAGCCCCCCCTACGAGCAGTACTTC.